This TCR beta chain was sequenced during a study of cytomegalovirus exposure and HLA in healthy donors (dated by TCRdb to about 2017). Regarding the research as a whole: According to an earlier analysis of a few hundred of the donors, about 179 million T cells yielded 95 million to 140 million unique TCR beta sequences and about 300 Gb of sequence data. In a later genetic analysis, genome-wide SNP genotypes for about three fifths of the 666 donors were used, and that subset was treated as a discovery cohort. The number of typed donors differed by locus: 629-630 for A, B, C, DRB1 and DQB1; some 500 for DQA1; around 610 for DPA1; and about 450 for DPB1. Of the roughly 400 genotyped donors, 75% to 85% were placed in the genetic ancestry cluster associated with self-reported Caucasian donors. An early release covering over 500 HLA-typed donors comprised about 300 gigabases of sequencing data and 65 million to 100 million unique TCR sequences. HLA typing included class I and class II loci at four-digit resolution. Among 300 to 500 genotyped donors of the cohort, an average of roughly 230,000 unique TCR beta nucleotide sequences was sequenced per donor, of which 15% to 20% were non-productive. Because of strong linkage in the cohort, five DR-DQ haplotypes were treated as single units for association and clustering. Donor age, sex, ethnicity and CMV serostatus were compiled together with the repertoire data. Along with the roughly 670-subject first cohort, a separate validation cohort of over 90 different subjects was used. A later analysis re-examined previously published TCR beta repertoires from about 670 donors and added high-resolution HLA genotyping to investigate patterns of TCR occurrence. Using immunosequencing, the study profiled T cell repertoires from approximately 700 subjects and related those repertoires to cytomegalovirus serostatus. The study combined high-throughput TCR immunosequencing, statistical association of individual TCRs with disease status, and machine learning to predict cytomegalovirus infection status. Rather than drawing on any new phenotypic data, the later analysis identified candidate immune exposures from TCR beta sequences and the way those sequences occurred across donors. The aim of the study was to test whether cataloging public T cell receptors could identify signatures of past pathogen exposure. All discovery cohort repertoires had been generated using a single sequencing platform. To decide whether each TCR beta V gene segment behaved as functional or pseudogenic, an earlier analysis of approximately 620 of the donors relied on high-throughput TCR beta sequencing.

What the study reported, not specific to this receptor: Most TCR sequences were seen in very few donors, while some public TCRs were found in many individuals. The study gave a list of more than 150 TCR beta chains associated with cytomegalovirus. Compared with equally common non-associated chains, HLA-associated TCR beta chains in a later analysis were more clonally expanded and had lower generation probabilities. A later analysis associated 15,000 or so TCR beta sequences with specific HLA alleles at a false discovery rate of 0.05. A later genetic analysis reported fewer N-insertions in productive TCRs among donors in an Asian-associated ancestry cluster than the roughly 620-donor mean. A few of the identified cytomegalovirus-associated TCR beta chains were confirmed in vitro to be specific for cytomegalovirus antigens. This cohort had only TCR beta chains sequenced, and the lack of alpha or paired-chain data limited which features could be detected. According to a later analysis, most CMV-associated TCR beta chains appeared to be HLA-restricted, and the HLA associations seemed to be driven largely by CMV exposure. A cluster of highly shared sequence variants was judged likely to be a technical artifact of the sequencing pipeline. Strong co-occurrence of HLA alleles, especially DR and DQ, made assigning TCR associations to individual alleles difficult. Several of the top co-occurrence clusters appeared to be linked to parvovirus B19, influenza, CMV and Epstein-Barr virus, according to a later analysis. Roughly uniform sequencing depth across donors was assumed in presence/absence analyses, although this assumption may not hold. In a later genetic analysis, a missense DCLRE1C variant was associated with V-gene and J-gene trimming of TCR beta chains, and the association was replicated in an independent cohort. The classifier was reported to diagnose cytomegalovirus status with high specificity and sensitivity in both the original and validation cohorts. HLA typing was unavailable for some donors at each locus, so association tests used only the typed subset. Because counts were too low, about 18 rarely observed V segments, including chromosome 9 orphons, were excluded from the earlier analysis of several hundred of the donors. According to the authors, the approach could potentially be generalized to other disease states and immunological phenotypes. A further reported finding was that TCR beta sequences accurately predicted the HLA-A and HLA-B alleles for most subjects in the first cohort. In a later analysis, TCR association rates were found to vary across HLA loci, with the most associated TCRs seen for DRB1 alleles and the fewest for HLA-C alleles. The 87-base-pair reads could not distinguish some IMGT-functional V segments, including TRBV6-2 and TRBV6-3, so those segments were excluded. The only immune exposure information available for the cohort was CMV serostatus. Correlated functional status among segregating V segments might reflect linkage disequilibrium, but an unknown experimental factor could not be ruled out. In an earlier analysis of about 600 of the donors, most TCR beta V segments appeared in productive rearrangements about 87% or about 30% of the time, broadly matching IMGT annotations.

Library preparation was by the immunoSEQ multiplex PCR assay. The multiplex PCR relied on a mix of 60 forward primers for TCR Vbeta segments and 13 reverse primers for TCR Jbeta segments. A multiplex PCR assay on genomic DNA amplified the CDR3 region of rearranged TCR beta genes. The amplified TCR beta libraries were sequenced on the Illumina HiSeq System as 87-base-pair reads. The authors processed their data as follows. Across the 700 or so repertoires, a later analysis counted 60 million to 90 million unique TCR beta chains, 8.5 million to 12 million of which were shared by at least two donors. Raw reads were error-corrected and collapsed into unique sequences with a nearest-neighbor algorithm that merged closely related sequences to remove PCR and sequencing errors. CDR3 sequences were aligned to IMGT reference sequences to assign V, D and J gene segments. Each retained sequence needed at least a six-nucleotide match to both a V gene segment and a J gene segment. Rearrangements were classified as productive when the CDR3 lacked stop codons and remained in frame with V and J, and all other rearrangements were classified as non-productive. CDR3 was defined by IMGT convention, running from the second conserved V-encoded cysteine to the conserved J-encoded phenylalanine. Sequences without an unambiguous match to a single V gene segment were excluded from the earlier analysis of a few hundred of the donors. An earlier analysis of 587 of the donors classified V segments as functional when productive rearrangements were above 56.7% and as segregating when the standard deviation between donors was above 5%. To diagnose cytomegalovirus status from the catalog of TCR beta chain sequences, a statistical classification framework was built. In a later analysis, TCR nucleotide sequences were compared against IMGT/GENE-DB human TR gene sequences so that V and J genes could be assigned. In a later analysis, CDR3 sequences and most-parsimonious VDJ recombination scenarios were assigned using the TCRdist pipeline. In a later analysis, every TCR beta chain was defined by the combination of its CDR3 amino acid sequence and its V-gene family, and reads without a unique V-gene family were dropped. A later analysis removed roughly 590 highly shared, low-generation-probability nucleotide sequences to deal with suspected cross-contamination and a sequencing artifact. In a later analysis, a clonal expansion index for each public chain was calculated from normalized within-repertoire ranks of inferred template counts. In a later analysis, generation probabilities were computed with a VDJ recombination model fitted to out-of-frame rearrangements, and the resulting probabilities were checked against IGoR. In a later analysis, hypergeometric tests were used to score TCR-TCR, TCR-HLA and TCR-CMV co-occurrence, with a repertoire-size bias correction applied to TCR pairs. In a later analysis, false discovery rates were estimated by permuting HLA or CMV assignments 20 times. In a later analysis, co-occurring TCRs were grouped using DBSCAN, and TCRdist sequence similarity was added for clustering within HLA-allele-positive subsets. Repertoires with fewer than 30,000 or more than 120,000 public chains, plus five repertoires with anomalous nucleotide sharing, were excluded from co-occurrence clustering. Sourced from immuneACCESS, this table was stored by TCRdb with only in-frame sequences that have V and J called. A share of the clones is absent; for the studies checked, an unresolved V gene accounts for under half, and the remainder has no known explanation. The D gene and trimming were derived from the DNA, and the V and J assignments and clone size from that table. Counted in this sample were roughly 200,000 clones; roughly 90% of them appeared once. Less than 0.4% of the sample lies in the top ten.

Including the terminal cysteine and phenylalanine, the CDR3 comprises 15 residues. Only CDR3 DNA remains: 45 bases, in frame from the first base. V is reduced by 2 bases and J by 4 bases, leaving a spacing of 14 bases between them. The germline V gene (reference sequence) gives CDR1 as MNHEY and CDR2 as SMNVEV. The cohort consisted of 670 or so healthy bone marrow donors. At the time of sampling, all cohort members were nominally healthy, though unrecorded immune exposures were likely present. The donor was CMV seronegative and was included in the group of 352 seronegative cohort members. Every donor gave a peripheral blood sample, and the peripheral blood mononuclear cells from that sample were used for TCR beta sequencing. Genomic DNA was extracted from the blood cell samples with the Qiagen DNeasy Blood Extraction Kit. Worth noting for this clone: Its antigen target is currently unknown. Base qualities are not provided; no much larger clone lies one nucleotide away.

This sequence originates from a woman aged 25 to 39 in good health and CMV-seronegative. The chain links TRBV27 with TRBJ2-5, with a tentative D gene TRBD2 over 5 matching bases. Material for sequencing was PBMCs. The CDR3 reads CASSLNAGVVETQYF. The nucleotide sequence reads as follows: TGTGCCAGCAGTTTAAACGCCGGGGTCGTAGAGACCCAGTACTTC.